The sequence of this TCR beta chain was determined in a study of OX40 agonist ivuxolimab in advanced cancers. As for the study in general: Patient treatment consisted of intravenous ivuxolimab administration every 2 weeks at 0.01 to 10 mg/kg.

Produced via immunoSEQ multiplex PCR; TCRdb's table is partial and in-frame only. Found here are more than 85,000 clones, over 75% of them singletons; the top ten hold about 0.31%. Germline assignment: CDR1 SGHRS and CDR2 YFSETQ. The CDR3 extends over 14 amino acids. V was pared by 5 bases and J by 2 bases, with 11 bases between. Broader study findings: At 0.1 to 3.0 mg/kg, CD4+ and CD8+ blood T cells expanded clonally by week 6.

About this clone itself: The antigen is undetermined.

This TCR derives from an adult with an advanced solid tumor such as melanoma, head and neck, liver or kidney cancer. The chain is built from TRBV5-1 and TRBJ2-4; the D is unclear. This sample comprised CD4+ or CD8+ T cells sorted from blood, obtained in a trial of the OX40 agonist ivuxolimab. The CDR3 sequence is CASSTRSTKNIQYF. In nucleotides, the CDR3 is TGCGCCAGCAGTACAAGGTCAACCAAAAACATTCAGTACTTC.